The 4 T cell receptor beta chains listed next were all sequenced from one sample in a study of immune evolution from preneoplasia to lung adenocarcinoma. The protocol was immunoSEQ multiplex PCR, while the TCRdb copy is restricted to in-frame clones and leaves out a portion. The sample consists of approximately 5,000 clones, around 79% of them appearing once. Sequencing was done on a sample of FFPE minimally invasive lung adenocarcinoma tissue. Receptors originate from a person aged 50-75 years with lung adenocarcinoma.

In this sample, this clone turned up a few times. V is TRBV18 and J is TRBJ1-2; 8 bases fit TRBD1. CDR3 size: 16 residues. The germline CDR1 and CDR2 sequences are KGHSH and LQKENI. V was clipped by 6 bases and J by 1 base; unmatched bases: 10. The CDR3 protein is CASSPTPGQDNYGYTF. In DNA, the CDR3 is TGTGCCAGCTCCCCCACGCCGGGACAGGATAACTATGGCTACACCTTC.

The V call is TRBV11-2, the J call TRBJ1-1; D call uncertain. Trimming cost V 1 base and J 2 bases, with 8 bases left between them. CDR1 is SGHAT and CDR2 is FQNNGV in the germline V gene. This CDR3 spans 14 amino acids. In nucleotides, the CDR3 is TGTGCCAGCAGCTTAGGTATGGTTAACACTGAAGCTTTCTTT. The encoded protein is CASSLGMVNTEAFF. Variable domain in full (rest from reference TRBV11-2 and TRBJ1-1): EAGVAQSPRYKIIEKRQSVAFWCNPISGHATLYWYQQILGQGPKLLIQFQNNGVVDDSQLPKDRFSAERLKGVDSTLKIQPAKLEDSAVYLCASSLGMVNTEAFFGQGTRLTVV.

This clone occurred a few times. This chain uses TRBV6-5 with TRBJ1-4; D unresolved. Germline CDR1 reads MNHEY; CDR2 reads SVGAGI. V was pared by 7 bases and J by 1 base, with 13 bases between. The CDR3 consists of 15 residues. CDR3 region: CASKSSRVTNEKLFF. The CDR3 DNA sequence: TGTGCCAGCAAAAGCTCAAGGGTAACTAATGAAAAACTGTTTTTT.

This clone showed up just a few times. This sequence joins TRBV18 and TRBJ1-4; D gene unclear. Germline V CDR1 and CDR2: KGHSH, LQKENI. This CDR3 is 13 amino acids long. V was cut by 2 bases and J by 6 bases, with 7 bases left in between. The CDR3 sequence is CASSPTQDEKLFF. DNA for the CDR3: TGTGCCAGCTCACCAACGCAGGATGAAAAACTGTTTTTT. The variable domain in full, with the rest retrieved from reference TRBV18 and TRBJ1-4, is NAGVMQNPRHLVRRRGQEARLRCSPMKGHSHVYWYRQLPEEGLKFMVYLQKENIIDESGMPKERFSAEFPKEGPSILRIQQVVRGDSAAYFCASSPTQDEKLFFGSGTQLSVL.